Below are 18 T cell receptor beta chains sequenced from a single sample in a study of blood T cell repertoires in COVID-19. The protocol was immunoSEQ multiplex PCR, while the TCRdb copy is restricted to in-frame clones and leaves out a portion. The repertoire holds around 94,000 clones, with approximately 86% as singletons. The sequencing input was peripheral blood. These TCRs come from a man aged 50-60 years with active or convalescent COVID-19.

The chain uses TRBV7-2 and TRBJ1-1; 8 bases align to TRBD1. CDR3 length equals 13 residues. CDR1 SGHTA and CDR2 FQGNSA come from the germline V gene. The trim removed 4 bases at V and 10 bases at J, leaving 8 bases unmatched. DNA of the CDR3: TGTGCCAGCAGCTCTTTTCTACAGGGGGGAGCTTTCTTT. Protein product: CASSSFLQGGAFF.

The chain links TRBV7-2 to TRBJ1-2; D is perhaps TRBD1 (5 bases). Trimming left V 2 bases short and J 4 bases short, with 11 bases between. Germline CDR1 and CDR2: SGHTA and FQGNSA. The CDR3 sequence is 14 residues long. The CDR3 DNA reads as TGTGCCAGCAGCTTAAACCAGGGTGGCTATGGCTACACCTTC. Protein product: CASSLNQGGYGYTF. Using reference TRBV7-2 and TRBJ1-2 for the parts outside the CDR3, the full variable domain is GAGVSQSPSNKVTEKGKDVELRCDPISGHTALYWYRQSLGQGLEFLIYFQGNSAPDKSGLPSDRFSAERTGGSVSTLTIQRTQQEDSAVYLCASSLNQGGYGYTFGSGTRLTVV.

This chain joins TRBV6-5 and TRBJ2-7, with 10 bases lining up with TRBD1. This CDR3 has 13 residues. J was trimmed by 6 bases and V by 7 bases; bases with no gene match: 6. The germline V gene has CDR1 MNHEY and CDR2 SVGAGI. For the CDR3, the DNA is TGTGCCAGCACCGGACAGGGGGGCGCCGAGCAGTACGTC. This translates into CASTGQGGAEQYV.

CDR3 coding DNA: TGTGCCAGCAGTGAACCCCACAGACAGGCCCAAGAGACCCAGTACTTC. This encodes CASSEPHRQAQETQYF. This chain uses TRBV6-1 with TRBJ2-5, with a possible D match to TRBD1 (6 bases). CDR1 MNHNS and CDR2 SASEGT come from the germline V gene. The CDR3 consists of 16 residues. Trimming removed 2 bases at V and 1 base at J, with 14 bases between.

The chain combines TRBV7-2 with TRBJ2-1, with a tentative D call TRBD2 (7 bases). The V end lost 1 base, the J end lost 7 bases, and 14 bases lay between the germline ends. Per germline, CDR1 SGHTA and CDR2 FQGNSA. The CDR3 spans 15 residues. DNA for the CDR3: TGTGCCAGCAGCTTAGACGGGGGGCCCAGGAATGAGCAGTTCTTC. It translates to CASSLDGGPRNEQFF.

This clone was counted only a few times. The gene calls are TRBV2 and TRBJ1-5; D remains ambiguous. Germline CDR1 SNHLY, CDR2 FYNNEI. The CDR3 has 13 amino acids. Between the trimmed V and J ends, which lost 3 bases and 3 bases, there was a span of 6 bases. The CDR3 sequence: CASSEFINQPQHF. The CDR3 nucleotides are TGTGCCAGCAGTGAGTTTATCAATCAGCCCCAGCATTTT.

This clone appeared once. The chain joins TRBV6-6 to TRBJ2-7; 11 positions agree with TRBD2. After removal of 1 base from V and 6 bases from J, the junction contained 5 bases not matched to a gene. The CDR3 runs to 15 residues. Germline assignment: CDR1 MNHNY and CDR2 SVGAGI (reference sequence). The CDR3 protein is CASSYLAGGLSEQYV. DNA for the CDR3: TGTGCCAGCAGTTACTTAGCGGGGGGGCTGTCCGAGCAGTACGTC.

The chain couples TRBV28 to TRBJ2-5, with a tentative D call TRBD1 (5 bases). With 2 bases removed from V and 0 bases from J, the gap between germline ends came to 7 bases. CDR3 length equals 14 residues. Germline V gene sequence: CDR1 MDHEN, CDR2 SYDVKM. The CDR3 nucleotides are TGTGCCAGCAGTTTAGCAGGGTACCAAGAGACCCAGTACTTC. This encodes CASSLAGYQETQYF.

This chain connects TRBV3-1 (or the pseudogene TRBV3-2) to TRBJ1-2; TRBD1 might be the D (5 bases). Germline values: CDR1 LGHDT, CDR2 YNNKEL (reference sequence). Trimming shortened V by 4 bases and J by 7 bases, and 13 bases separated the two germline ends. This CDR3 region has 13 residues. The CDR3 nucleotides read TGTGCCAGCAGCCGCGGGGGTGATCGTGGCTACACCTTC. Protein sequence: CASSRGGDRGYTF.

The chain joins TRBV27 to TRBJ1-2; perhaps TRBD1 as D (6 bases). Germline loops: CDR1 MNHEY, CDR2 SMNVEV (reference sequence). The CDR3 runs 16 residues. V was cut by 2 bases and J by 5 bases, with 18 bases left in between. CDR3 region: CASSLRGADSLYGYTF. The CDR3 DNA reads TGTGCCAGCAGTTTACGGGGGGCGGACTCTCTTTATGGCTACACCTTC.

The gene calls are TRBV9 and TRBJ2-2; a weak D match, TRBD2 (6 bases). The germline V gene has CDR1 SGDLS and CDR2 YYNGEE. V lost 3 bases to trimming and J lost 4 bases, with 7 bases between them. There are 13 residues in the CDR3. CDR3 sequence reads: CASSGDFTGELFF. The CDR3 nucleotides are TGTGCCAGCAGCGGGGACTTCACCGGGGAGCTGTTTTTT.

This rearrangement joins TRBV7-9 to TRBJ2-1, with 7 bases lining up with TRBD2. Germline trimming cut 4 bases from V and 2 bases from J; bases unmatched to any gene: 11. The V gene's germline CDR1 is SEHNR and CDR2 FQNEAQ (reference sequence). This CDR3 region has 17 residues. The DNA of the CDR3 is TGTGCCAGCAGCTCCCCCTGGGGTGGGGGGGCCTACAATGAGCAGTTCTTC. This sequence encodes CASSSPWGGGAYNEQFF.

CDR3 protein: CASSPYDRVPQETQYF. The CDR3 DNA reads as TGCGCCAGCAGCCCCTACGACAGGGTTCCCCAAGAGACCCAGTACTTC. The chain links TRBV5-1 to TRBJ2-5, with 7 bases aligning to TRBD1. CDR3 length: 16 residues. The V segment lost 4 bases and the J segment 1 base; nucleotides outside the gene matches: 10. In germline, CDR1 is SGHRS, CDR2 YFSETQ. Full variable domain (rest looked up from reference TRBV5-1 and TRBJ2-5): KAGVTQTPRYLIKTRGQQVTLSCSPISGHRSVSWYQQTPGQGLQFLFEYFSETQRNKGNFPGRFSGRQFSNSRSEMNVSTLELGDSALYLCASSPYDRVPQETQYFGPGTRLLVL.

This chain connects TRBV27 to TRBJ1-3, with 8 bases that match TRBD1. The germline CDR1 and CDR2 sequences are MNHEY and SMNVEV (reference sequence). The length of the CDR3 is 14 residues. J was trimmed by 2 bases and V by 4 bases; bases with no gene match: 1. CDR3 nucleotides: TGTGCCAGCAGTTCGGACAGGGCTGGAAACACCATATATTTT. Amino acids: CASSSDRAGNTIYF.

This clone was observed a handful of times. V is TRBV7-8 and J is TRBJ2-1, with a weak D call TRBD2 (6 bases). There are 14 residues in the CDR3. The germline V gene has CDR1 SGHVS and CDR2 FQNEAQ. The germline V and J ends were trimmed by 5 bases and 6 bases, with 14 bases remaining between them. The CDR3 DNA reads as TGTGCCAGCAGCCCATTGTTGGGGGGCAATGAGCAGTTCTTC. The encoded protein is CASSPLLGGNEQFF.

The genes are TRBV3-1 (or the pseudogene TRBV3-2) and TRBJ1-5; D may be TRBD1 (5 bases). This CDR3 region has 14 residues. V was cut by 2 bases and J by 6 bases, with 11 bases left in between. Germline CDR1 is LGHDT and CDR2 is YNNKEL (reference sequence). CDR3 coding DNA: TGTGCCAGCAGCCAAATGGTAGGGGTTCAGCCCCAGCATTTT. Translation gives CASSQMVGVQPQHF.

V usage is TRBV30 and J usage is TRBJ2-3; TRBD2 aligns across 8 bases. CDR1 and CDR2 (germline): GTSNPN, SVGIG (reference sequence). Trimming at V came to 0 bases and at J to 1 base, leaving 3 bases not matched to a gene. The CDR3 spans 15 residues. Here the CDR3 DNA reads TGTGCCTGGAGTGTTACCGGGGGGGGCACAGATACGCAGTATTTT. Translating gives CAWSVTGGGTDTQYF. Complete variable domain (other parts from reference TRBV30 and TRBJ2-3): SQTIHQWPATLVQPVGSPLSLECTVEGTSNPNLYWYRQAAGRGLQLLFYSVGIGQISSEVPQNLSASRPQDRQFILSSKKLLLSDSGFYLCAWSVTGGGTDTQYFGPGTRLTVL.

This clone was observed a single time. CDR3 DNA: TGTGCCAGCAGTCCTGACAGTCAAGGAAACACCATATATTTT. This codes for CASSPDSQGNTIYF. The chain carries TRBV28 and TRBJ1-3, with D possibly TRBD1 on 5 matching bases. V was pared by 5 bases and J by 4 bases, with 12 bases between. This CDR3 spans 14 amino acids. Germline lookup yields CDR1 MDHEN and CDR2 SYDVKM.